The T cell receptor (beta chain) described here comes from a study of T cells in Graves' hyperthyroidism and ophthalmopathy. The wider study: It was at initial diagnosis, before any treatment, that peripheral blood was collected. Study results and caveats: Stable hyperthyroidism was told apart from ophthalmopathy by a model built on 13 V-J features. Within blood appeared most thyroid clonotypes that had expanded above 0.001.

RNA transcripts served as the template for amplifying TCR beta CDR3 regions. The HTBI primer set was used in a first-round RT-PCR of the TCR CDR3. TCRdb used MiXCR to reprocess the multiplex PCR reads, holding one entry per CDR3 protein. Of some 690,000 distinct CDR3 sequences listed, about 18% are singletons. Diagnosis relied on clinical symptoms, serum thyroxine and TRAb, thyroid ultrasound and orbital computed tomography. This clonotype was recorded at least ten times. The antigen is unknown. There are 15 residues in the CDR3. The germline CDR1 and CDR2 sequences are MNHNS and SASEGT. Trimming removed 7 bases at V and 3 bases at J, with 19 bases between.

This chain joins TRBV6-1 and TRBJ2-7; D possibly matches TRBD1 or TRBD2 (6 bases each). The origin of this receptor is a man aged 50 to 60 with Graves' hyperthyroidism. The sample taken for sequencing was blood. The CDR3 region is CASKLGGQKYYEQYF. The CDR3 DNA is TGTGCCAGCAAATTGGGGGGCCAGAAATACTACGAGCAGTACTTC.